The 21 T cell receptor beta chains below come from one sample, sequenced in a study of identical twins. TCRdb fed the 5' RACE reads into MiXCR, producing one record per CDR3 protein. The sample includes roughly 1.6 million distinct CDR3 sequences, less than 40% of them seen just once. Specimen: cord blood. The receptors stem from a newborn girl in good health.

This chain connects TRBV9 to TRBJ2-1, with 11 nucleotides matching TRBD2. J lost 1 base, V lost 0 bases, and 6 bases had no gene match. Per germline, CDR1 SGDLS and CDR2 YYNGEE. The CDR3 is made up of 18 amino acids. Here the CDR3 DNA reads TGTGCCAGCAGCGTAGGTAGCGGGAGGGGCCTTTCCTACAATGAGCAGTTCTTC. Protein sequence: CASSVGSGRGLSYNEQFF.

V is TRBV5-1 and J is TRBJ2-1, with D hard to call. Germline CDR1 and CDR2: SGHRS and YFSETQ. The CDR3 runs to 16 residues. Trimming removed 0 bases at V and 1 base at J, with 11 bases between. The DNA for the CDR3 is TGCGCCAGCAGCTTGGACGACAACCTATCCTACAATGAGCAGTTCTTC. As protein: CASSLDDNLSYNEQFF.

The chain employs TRBV6-5 and TRBJ2-1, with 12 bases matching TRBD2. V shed 0 bases and J 4 bases; nucleotides not matched to a gene: 4. CDR3 length: 17 amino acids. Germline V CDR1 and CDR2: MNHEY, SVGAGI. CDR3 residues: CASSYSGLAGRYNEQFF. CDR3 sequence (DNA): TGTGCCAGCAGTTACTCAGGACTAGCGGGAAGGTACAATGAGCAGTTCTTC.

This chain links TRBV28 with TRBJ1-3; no reliable D call. With 5 bases removed from V and 4 bases from J, the gap between germline ends came to 15 bases. Germline loops: CDR1 MDHEN, CDR2 SYDVKM. The CDR3 is made up of 15 amino acids. For the CDR3, the DNA is TGTGCCAGCAGTGTTCCTTCACTCCCAGGAAACACCATATATTTT. This codes for CASSVPSLPGNTIYF.

This clonotype turned up a few times. This chain connects TRBV10-3 to TRBJ1-2, with 7 bases aligning to TRBD1. The CDR3 runs to 18 residues. Looked up from germline, CDR1 is ENHRY and CDR2 is SYGVKD. The ends lost 2 bases at V and 8 bases at J; junction bases unmatched: 20. The CDR3: CAISEEKETGSENRGYTF. The CDR3, as DNA: TGTGCCATCAGTGAGGAAAAAGAGACAGGGTCTGAGAATCGGGGCTACACCTTC.

This clonotype has only one observation. This chain connects TRBV12-3 or TRBV12-4 to TRBJ1-1, with D maybe TRBD1 (5 bases). CDR3 size: 15 residues. V dropped 5 bases and J dropped 4 bases, with 17 bases sitting between them. The CDR3 protein is CASSAAGGSITEAFF. Here the CDR3 DNA reads TGTGCCAGCAGTGCGGCCGGGGGTTCGATCACTGAAGCTTTCTTT.

The chain links TRBV4-1 to TRBJ2-3; the D gene is possibly TRBD1 (6 bases). With 3 bases removed from V and 2 bases from J, the gap between germline ends came to 15 bases. Germline V gives CDR1 MGHRA, CDR2 YSYEKL. The CDR3 totals 16 residues. In nucleotides, the CDR3 is TGCGCCAGCAGCCATAGGGCCGGGACACTCACAGATACGCAGTATTTT. It encodes CASSHRAGTLTDTQYF.

The chain joins TRBV28 to TRBJ1-4; no clear D gene. CDR3 length: 15 residues. Trimming pared 2 bases from V and 0 bases from J, leaving 7 bases between. In germline, CDR1 is MDHEN, CDR2 SYDVKM. DNA for the CDR3: TGTGCCAGCAGTTTAGCGACTACAACTAATGAAAAACTGTTTTTT. It yields the protein CASSLATTTNEKLFF. The full variable domain, with the rest looked up from reference TRBV28 and TRBJ1-4, is DVKVTQSSRYLVKRTGEKVFLECVQDMDHENMFWYRQDPGLGLRLIYFSYDVKMKEKGDIPEGYSVSREKKERFSLILESASTNQTSMYLCASSLATTTNEKLFFGSGTQLSVL.

This clonotype was counted ten times or more. The rearrangement links TRBV10-3 to TRBJ2-7; D remains unclear. There are 14 residues in the CDR3. V lost 2 bases, J lost 0 bases, and 8 bases lay in between. The germline gives CDR1 ENHRY, CDR2 SYGVKD. The CDR3 DNA follows: TGTGCCATCAGTGAGACCTCCTACTCCTACGAGCAGTACTTC. As protein: CAISETSYSYEQYF.

This clonotype came up a few times. The genes are TRBV29-1 and TRBJ2-7; D remains ambiguous. This CDR3 is 13 amino acids long. The germline V gene has CDR1 SQVTM and CDR2 ANQGSEA. The V and J ends lost 5 bases and 2 bases respectively, with 13 bases between them. This CDR3 is CSVLASQTYEQYF. The CDR3 coding sequence is TGCAGCGTTTTGGCTAGTCAAACCTACGAGCAGTACTTC.

The table lists this clonotype with a few counts. This sequence joins TRBV5-1 and TRBJ2-3, with 11 bases that match TRBD2. V gave up 4 bases and J gave up 5 bases; unmatched junction bases: 9. The CDR3 covers 16 residues. Germline loops: CDR1 SGHRS, CDR2 YFSETQ. The DNA for the CDR3 is TGCGCCAGCAGCGGGACTAGCGGTCCAAAGGGAGATACGCAGTATTTT. It codes for CASSGTSGPKGDTQYF.

The CDR3 DNA reads as TGTGCCAGCACGCCTAGCGGGGTTTGGGGGGAAAATGAGCAGTTCTTC. It is translated as CASTPSGVWGENEQFF. The chain employs TRBV13 and TRBJ2-1; TRBD2 matches at 9 bases. V dropped 7 bases and J dropped 7; count of bases not matched to a gene: 14. This CDR3 is 16 amino acids long. Germline CDR1 PRHDT, CDR2 FYEKMQ (reference sequence).

In this sample, this clonotype turned up many times. Germline is not matched at one junction end, which may reflect a read error. The rearrangement joins TRBV27 to TRBJ2-1, with TRBD2 identical over 7 bases. CDR1 MNHEY and CDR2 SMNVEV come from the germline V gene (reference sequence). The CDR3 totals 15 residues. CDR3 protein: CASSFGLAAYNEQFF. CDR3 nucleotide sequence: TGCGCCAGCAGCTTCGGGCTAGCGGCCTACAATGAGCAGTTCTTC.

The chain couples TRBV7-6 to TRBJ2-5; tentatively, D is TRBD1 (5 bases). The CDR3 totals 14 residues. The germline gives CDR1 SGHVS, CDR2 FNYEAQ. V lost 4 bases to trimming and J lost 3 bases, with 12 bases between them. CDR3 nucleotides: TGTGCCAGCAGCTCACCCAAGGACAAAGAGACCCAGTACTTC. Protein product: CASSSPKDKETQYF.

The chain combines TRBV4-1 with TRBJ1-6; TRBD1 might be the D (6 bases). Between the trimmed V and J ends, which lost 0 bases and 3 bases, there was a span of 9 bases. This CDR3 has 16 amino acids. CDR1 and CDR2 from the germline V gene are MGHRA and YSYEKL. CDR3 in DNA: TGCGCCAGCAGCCAAGAAGGGGGACACTATAATTCACCCCTCCACTTT. Translated: CASSQEGGHYNSPLHF.

There are many counts of this clonotype. The chain has TRBV7-2 and TRBJ2-4, with D hard to call. Germline V gene sequence: CDR1 SGHTA, CDR2 FQGNSA. The CDR3 runs 13 residues. V lost 3 bases and J 3 bases, leaving 6 bases between the germline ends. The CDR3 nucleotides are TGTGCCAGCAGCTTTCGAGACAAAAACATTCAGTACTTC. It encodes CASSFRDKNIQYF.

The chain recombines TRBV11-2 with TRBJ2-3; D assignment may be TRBD1 or TRBD2 (6 bases each). From germline, CDR1 is SGHAT and CDR2 FQNNGV. This CDR3 contains 15 residues. Trimming stripped 6 bases from V and 0 bases from J, with 13 bases between. CDR3 DNA sequence: TGTGCCAGCAGGCGTCCCGGGGGCAGCACAGATACGCAGTATTTT. Protein: CASRRPGGSTDTQYF.

V is TRBV28 and J is TRBJ2-4; possible D gene TRBD1, 6 bases. The CDR3 length is 13 residues. V lost 5 bases to trimming and J lost 7 bases, with 12 bases between them. The germline CDR1 and CDR2 sequences are MDHEN and SYDVKM. Written as DNA, the CDR3 is TGTGCCAGCAGTCCCGGGGACACTAACATTCAGTACTTC. Translating it yields CASSPGDTNIQYF. Using reference TRBV28 and TRBJ2-4 for the parts outside the CDR3, the full variable domain is DVKVTQSSRYLVKRTGEKVFLECVQDMDHENMFWYRQDPGLGLRLIYFSYDVKMKEKGDIPEGYSVSREKKERFSLILESASTNQTSMYLCASSPGDTNIQYFGAGTRLSVL.

This clonotype was seen only a few times. The chain combines TRBV5-6 with TRBJ2-7; D call uncertain. V was pared by 2 bases and J by 0 bases, with 12 bases between. The CDR3 length is 15 residues. Germline V gene data show CDR1 as SGHDT and CDR2 as YYEEEE. Here the CDR3 DNA reads TGTGCCAGCAGCTTTTTCGGCAGGATCTCCTACGAGCAGTACTTC. It yields the protein CASSFFGRISYEQYF.

The V call is TRBV12-3 or TRBV12-4, the J call TRBJ1-1; 7 bases are shared with TRBD1. The length of the CDR3 is 14 residues. Trimming cost V 8 bases and J 1 base; bases outside gene matches: 7. This CDR3 reads CASGSDRPNTEAFF. DNA of the CDR3: TGTGCCAGCGGTTCGGACAGGCCGAACACTGAAGCTTTCTTT.

This clonotype has just a few counts. V and J are TRBV27 and TRBJ1-5; TRBD1 aligns across 9 bases. V shed 6 bases, J shed 6 bases, and the junction held 12 bases outside the gene matches. The length of the CDR3 is 16 residues. In germline, CDR1 is MNHEY, CDR2 SMNVEV (reference sequence). As DNA, the CDR3 is TGTGCCAGCAGGTCCCTGGGGACAGGGCGAATTCAGCCCCAGCATTTT. As protein: CASRSLGTGRIQPQHF.